A selection of T cell receptor beta chains follows, all from one sample in a study of response to subunit inactivated influenza vaccine. MiXCR, run by TCRdb on the RT-PCR reads, gives a single entry per CDR3 protein. This table holds about 310,000 distinct CDR3 sequences, about a fifth found once. Material: PBMCs from blood, obtained 21 months after vaccination. The receptors here all came from a man between 50 and 69 years old who received an inactivated influenza vaccine. The CDR3 runs from the conserved cysteine through the conserved F or W.

j_call v_call cdr3_aa
TRBJ1-1 TRBV4-3 CASGQDLGTEAFF
TRBJ1-2 TRBV29-1 CSVGQGSYTF
TRBJ1-2 TRBV5-5 CASTPRRYREAPNYGYTF
TRBJ2-7 TRBV12-3/TRBV12-4 CASRDGAYEQYF
TRBJ2-7 TRBV4-3 CASSQDPTRHEQYF
TRBJ1-4 TRBV5-6 CASSSGATNEKLFF
TRBJ2-3 TRBV5-1 CASSWGQGVMTDTQYF
TRBJ2-7 TRBV4-1 CASSPRTGYYEQYF
TRBJ2-5 TRBV10-3 CAISGSGVRETQYF
TRBJ2-1 TRBV5-1 CASSIGTLDYNEQFF
TRBJ1-2 TRBV28 CASSDTTGLKGYTF
TRBJ1-2 TRBV2 CASSGQSATF
TRBJ1-1 TRBV29-1 CSVAGWGEAFF
TRBJ1-1 TRBV4-1 CASSQVSYRPKGLVNTEAFF
TRBJ2-2 TRBV19 CASNRGDTGELFF
TRBJ1-2 TRBV28 CASSLRAETYGYTF
TRBJ2-7 TRBV6-5 CASSWGRTYEQYF
TRBJ2-1 TRBV29-1 CSVDPGGGYNEQFF
TRBJ2-2 TRBV4-2 CASSQDAKRTGELFF
TRBJ1-5 TRBV3-1 CASSRDTPGPQHF
TRBJ2-7 TRBV12-3/TRBV12-4 CASSSGPEQYF
TRBJ2-5 TRBV7-8 CASSPRTSGGETQYF
TRBJ2-2 TRBV4-2 CASSQEVGGTGELFF
TRBJ2-1 TRBV20-1 CSASVDYNEQFF
TRBJ1-2 TRBV9 CASSDGTGGNYGYTF
TRBJ2-2 TRBV4-3 CASSQDHRVQAGELFF
TRBJ1-1 TRBV19 CASSDTGYGEAFF
TRBJ1-5 TRBV11-2 CASSLDLGQPQHF
TRBJ1-5 TRBV12-3/TRBV12-4 CASSLGWGQPQHF
TRBJ1-4 TRBV7-9 CASSLSTGPNEKLFF
TRBJ2-7 TRBV3-1 CASSQVSVAPWSSYEQYF
TRBJ2-5 TRBV12-3/TRBV12-4 CASSWGQGIVGAQETQYF
TRBJ1-6 TRBV12-3/TRBV12-4 CASRTTGGDSPLHF
TRBJ2-1 TRBV6-1 CASSKQGLQFYNEQFF
TRBJ1-2 TRBV12-3/TRBV12-4 CASHSGTYGYTF
TRBJ1-6 TRBV4-3 CASSQKSQGFSPLHF
TRBJ2-1 TRBV20-1 CSARGGQGSSYNEQFF
TRBJ1-5 TRBV6-2/TRBV6-3 CASRRTRSSNQPQHF
TRBJ1-3 TRBV7-2 CASSLATGSSGNTIYF
TRBJ2-7 TRBV20-1 CSANRGPRGSYEQYF
TRBJ2-5 TRBV12-3/TRBV12-4 CASSSGQFKETQYF
TRBJ2-1 TRBV20-1 CSARWGVYNEQFF
TRBJ1-3 TRBV18 CASSPQSVGGLALRNTIYF
TRBJ2-5 TRBV5-1 CASSLDGGRGQETQYF
TRBJ2-5 TRBV3-1 CASSLEAVPTQYF
TRBJ2-1 TRBV5-1 CASSVGGSSYNEQFF
TRBJ2-1 TRBV7-2 CASSPVRYNEQFF
TRBJ1-2 TRBV20-1 CSVSSGSNWCTF
TRBJ1-1 TRBV6-2/TRBV6-3 CASSYPRTGYGAFF
TRBJ1-2 TRBV11-2 CASSLASGVHGYTF
TRBJ2-7 TRBV6-5 CASSSRRGTGGTDF
TRBJ2-7 TRBV11-2 CASSQGPWGSEQYF
TRBJ2-2 TRBV12-3/TRBV12-4 CASSLPSGRAGELFF
TRBJ1-2 TRBV27 CASRGDSNYGYTF